The rows below give T cell receptor beta chains drawn from one sample of a study of CD8 T cells in Susac syndrome. Via MiXCR, TCRdb re-called the immunoSEQ multiplex PCR reads, giving one row per CDR3 protein. This table holds more than 200,000 distinct CDR3 sequences, approximately 94% found once. The sequencing sample was made of CD4+ T cells from PBMCs. The receptors were gathered from a human donor with Susac syndrome. Both conserved end residues are part of each CDR3. Each record gives: CDR3 length, clone size, V gene, J gene, D gene, CDR3 DNA, CDR3 protein. The D gene is left open where the match is weak. Clone size is stated in some rows and not others, as once, few, many or a class when expanded.

length: 16
size: NA
V: TRBV5-4
J: TRBJ2-2
D: NA
DNA: TGTGCCAGCAGCTTGGGGGCGGGGAGGAGCACCGGGGAGCTGTTTTTT
CDR3: CASSLGAGRSTGELFF

length: 13
size: NA
V: TRBV6-2/TRBV6-3
J: TRBJ1-1
D: NA
DNA: TGTGCCAGCACTTACGAACAGGCCACTGAAGCTTTCTTT
CDR3: CASTYEQATEAFF

length: 14
size: NA
V: TRBV9
J: TRBJ2-2
D: NA
DNA: TGTGCCAGCAGCGTAGTTCTCAGTACCGGGGAGCTGTTTTTT
CDR3: CASSVVLSTGELFF

length: 14
size: once
V: TRBV10-3
J: TRBJ2-7
D: TRBD1
DNA: TGTGCCATCAGTGCACGGGACAGACCCTACGAGCAGTACTTC
CDR3: CAISARDRPYEQYF

length: 12
size: NA
V: TRBV20-1
J: TRBJ2-7
D: NA
DNA: TGCAGTGCGGGACTGGGTCTGGGCGAGCAGTACTTC
CDR3: CSAGLGLGEQYF

length: 15
size: NA
V: TRBV6-1
J: TRBJ1-5
D: TRBD1
DNA: TGTGCCAGCAGTGCTGAATACAGGGGGGAATACCCCCAGCATTTT
CDR3: CASSAEYRGEYPQHF

length: 16
size: NA
V: TRBV28
J: TRBJ2-5
D: NA
DNA: TGTGCCAGCAGTTCCCCCGGCGGGCAAGGGGCGGAGACCCAGTACTTC
CDR3: CASSSPGGQGAETQYF

length: 15
size: NA
V: TRBV5-4
J: TRBJ2-3
D: TRBD1
DNA: TGTGCCAGCAGCTTGGAGGGACAGGGGACAGATACGCAGTATTTT
CDR3: CASSLEGQGTDTQYF

length: 16
size: NA
V: TRBV30
J: TRBJ2-7
D: NA
DNA: TGTGCCTGGAGCTGGGGGGGGGCCATCTCCATATACGAGCAGTACTTC
CDR3: CAWSWGGAISIYEQYF

length: 12
size: NA
V: TRBV20-1
J: TRBJ1-2
D: TRBD1
DNA: TGCAGTGCTCGGCAGGGGGGGGAAGGCTACACCTTC
CDR3: CSARQGGEGYTF

length: 13
size: NA
V: TRBV20-1
J: TRBJ1-1
D: NA
DNA: TGCAGTGCGAACGAAGGGGTGGGCCCTACTGGTTTCTTT
CDR3: CSANEGVGPTGFF

length: 13
size: once
V: TRBV11-2
J: TRBJ2-5
D: NA
DNA: TGTGCCAGCAGCTTAGGGGGTCCAGAGACCCAGTACTTC
CDR3: CASSLGGPETQYF

length: 12
size: NA
V: TRBV20-1
J: TRBJ1-5
D: NA
DNA: TGCAGTGCGAGACAGAGCAATCAGCCCCAGCATTTT
CDR3: CSARQSNQPQHF

length: 15
size: NA
V: TRBV11-2
J: TRBJ1-1
D: NA
DNA: TGTGCCAGCAGCTTTATCAGTCAGATGAACACTGAAGCTTTCTTT
CDR3: CASSFISQMNTEAFF

length: 16
size: NA
V: TRBV14
J: TRBJ2-4
D: NA
DNA: TGTGCCAGCAGCCAAGGGCACCCCAAAGGCGAAAACATTCAGTACTTC
CDR3: CASSQGHPKGENIQYF

length: 15
size: NA
V: TRBV7-2
J: TRBJ2-7
D: NA
DNA: TGTGCCAGCAGCCCTGGGGGGACAGCCTCCTACGAGCAGTACTTC
CDR3: CASSPGGTASYEQYF

length: 15
size: NA
V: TRBV30
J: TRBJ2-3
D: NA
DNA: TGTGCCTGGAGTGGAGCGGGTCGACGCACAGATACGCAGTATTTT
CDR3: CAWSGAGRRTDTQYF

length: 15
size: NA
V: TRBV20-1
J: TRBJ2-1
D: NA
DNA: TGCAGTGCTAGTGGAGGTGGGGGGCTATACAATGAGCAGTTCTTC
CDR3: CSASGGGGLYNEQFF

length: 17
size: NA
V: TRBV4-1
J: TRBJ1-1
D: NA
DNA: TGCGCCAGCAGCCAAGGGGGGGACGACATTTCGAACACTGAAGCTTTCTTT
CDR3: CASSQGGDDISNTEAFF

length: 16
size: NA
V: TRBV28
J: TRBJ2-1
D: NA
DNA: TGTGCCAGCAGAGAGTTCTCGGGACTGACTTACAATGAGCAGTTCTTC
CDR3: CASREFSGLTYNEQFF

length: 15
size: NA
V: TRBV7-2
J: TRBJ2-7
D: TRBD2
DNA: TGTGCCAGCAGCTTAGGGAGCGGGGTGGGGCGCGAGCAGTACTTC
CDR3: CASSLGSGVGREQYF

length: 12
size: few
V: TRBV7-9
J: TRBJ1-1
D: NA
DNA: TGTGCCAGCAGCTTAGAGGACACTGAAGCTTTCTTT
CDR3: CASSLEDTEAFF

length: 15
size: NA
V: TRBV7-9
J: TRBJ1-2
D: TRBD1
DNA: TGTGCCAGCAGCCCGAACCGGACAGGGATCTATGGCTACACCTTC
CDR3: CASSPNRTGIYGYTF

length: 18
size: NA
V: TRBV9
J: TRBJ2-2
D: TRBD1
DNA: TGTGCCAGCAGCTCCCCACGGACAGGGAAGGTCAGCACCGGGGAGCTGTTTTTT
CDR3: CASSSPRTGKVSTGELFF

length: 13
size: NA
V: TRBV6-1
J: TRBJ2-7
D: NA
DNA: TGTGCCAGCAGTGGCCTCGGGGCCTACGAGCAGTACTTC
CDR3: CASSGLGAYEQYF

length: 11
size: once
V: TRBV2
J: TRBJ2-7
D: NA
DNA: TGTGCCAGCTGGCGGGCCTACGAGCAGTACTTC
CDR3: CASWRAYEQYF

length: 14
size: NA
V: TRBV28
J: TRBJ1-4
D: TRBD1
DNA: TGTGCCAGCATGATGACAGGGCTGAATGAAAAACTGTTTTTT
CDR3: CASMMTGLNEKLFF

length: 13
size: NA
V: TRBV29-1
J: TRBJ1-1
D: NA
DNA: TGCAGCGTTGAAGGAGAGGGGGGCACTGAAGCTTTCTTT
CDR3: CSVEGEGGTEAFF

length: 13
size: NA
V: TRBV12-3/TRBV12-4
J: TRBJ1-2
D: NA
DNA: TGTGCCAGCAGCCAAATAGGGGGGTTTGGCTACACCTTC
CDR3: CASSQIGGFGYTF

length: 14
size: NA
V: TRBV18
J: TRBJ1-2
D: NA
DNA: TGTGCCAGCTCACCGGAACAGGATTCCTATGGCTACACCTTC
CDR3: CASSPEQDSYGYTF

length: 17
size: NA
V: TRBV5-1
J: TRBJ1-6
D: TRBD1
DNA: TGCGCCAGCAGCGCCGGACAGGCAAGCTCCTATAATTCACCCCTCCACTTT
CDR3: CASSAGQASSYNSPLHF

length: 13
size: NA
V: TRBV6-4
J: TRBJ1-1
D: NA
DNA: TGTGCCAGCAGGAAGACAGTGAACACTGAAGCTTTCTTT
CDR3: CASRKTVNTEAFF

length: 15
size: NA
V: TRBV4-2
J: TRBJ1-2
D: NA
DNA: TGTGCCAGCAGCCAAGACAGGGCAGAGGACTATGGCTACACCTTC
CDR3: CASSQDRAEDYGYTF

length: 16
size: NA
V: TRBV9
J: TRBJ2-5
D: TRBD1
DNA: TGTGCCAGCAGCGGGGGCCCGGGACAGGGTCTGGAGACCCAGTACTTC
CDR3: CASSGGPGQGLETQYF

length: 15
size: NA
V: TRBV3-1
J: TRBJ2-7
D: TRBD2
DNA: TGTGCCAGCAGCCAAGGTAGCGGGGGGGCCTACGAGCAGTACTTC
CDR3: CASSQGSGGAYEQYF

length: 17
size: NA
V: TRBV30
J: TRBJ1-6
D: NA
DNA: TGTGCCTGGAGTGTACTGGGCCTCAGCTCCTATAATTCACCCCTCCACTTT
CDR3: CAWSVLGLSSYNSPLHF

length: 15
size: NA
V: TRBV3-1
J: TRBJ2-4
D: NA
DNA: TGTGCCAGCAGCCAGATATCTATAGCCAAAAACATTCAGTACTTC
CDR3: CASSQISIAKNIQYF

length: 13
size: NA
V: TRBV20-1
J: TRBJ1-1
D: TRBD1
DNA: TGCAGTGCCGGACCTACAGGGGGCACTGAAGCTTTCTTT
CDR3: CSAGPTGGTEAFF